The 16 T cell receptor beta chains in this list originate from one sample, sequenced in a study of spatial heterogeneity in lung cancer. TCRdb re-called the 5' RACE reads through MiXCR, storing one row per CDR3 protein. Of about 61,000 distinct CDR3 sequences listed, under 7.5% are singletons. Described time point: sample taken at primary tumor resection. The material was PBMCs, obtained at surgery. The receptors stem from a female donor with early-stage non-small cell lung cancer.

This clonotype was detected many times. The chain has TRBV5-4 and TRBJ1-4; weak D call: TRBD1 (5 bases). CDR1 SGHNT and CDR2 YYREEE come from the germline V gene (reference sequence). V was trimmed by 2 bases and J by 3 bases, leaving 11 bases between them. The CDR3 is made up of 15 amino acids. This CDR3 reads CASSFGGEANEKLFF. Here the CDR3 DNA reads TGTGCCAGCAGCTTCGGAGGGGAGGCTAATGAAAAACTGTTTTTT.

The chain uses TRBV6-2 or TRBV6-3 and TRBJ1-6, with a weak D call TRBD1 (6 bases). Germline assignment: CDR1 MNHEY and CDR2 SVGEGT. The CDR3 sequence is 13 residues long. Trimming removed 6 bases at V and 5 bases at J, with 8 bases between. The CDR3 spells CASRWTDNSPLHF. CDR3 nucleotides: TGTGCCAGCAGGTGGACAGATAATTCACCCCTCCACTTT.

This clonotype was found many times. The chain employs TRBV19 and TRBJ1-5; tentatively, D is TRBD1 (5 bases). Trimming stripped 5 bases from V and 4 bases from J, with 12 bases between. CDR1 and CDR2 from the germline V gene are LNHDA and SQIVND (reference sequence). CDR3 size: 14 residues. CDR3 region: CASSPDSENQPQHF. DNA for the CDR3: TGTGCCAGTAGTCCCGACAGTGAAAATCAGCCCCAGCATTTT. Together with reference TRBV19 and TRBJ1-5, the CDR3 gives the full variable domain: DGGITQSPKYLFRKEGQNVTLSCEQNLNHDAMYWYRQDPGQGLRLIYYSQIVNDFQKGDIAEGYSVSREKKESFPLTVTSAQKNPTAFYLCASSPDSENQPQHFGDGTRLSIL.

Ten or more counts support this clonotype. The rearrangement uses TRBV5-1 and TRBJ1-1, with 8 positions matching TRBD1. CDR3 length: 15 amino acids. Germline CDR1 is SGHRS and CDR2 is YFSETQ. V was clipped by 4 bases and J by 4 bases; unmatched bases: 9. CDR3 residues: CASSQQGGEGTEAFF. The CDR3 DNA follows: TGCGCCAGCAGCCAACAGGGGGGCGAAGGCACTGAAGCTTTCTTT.

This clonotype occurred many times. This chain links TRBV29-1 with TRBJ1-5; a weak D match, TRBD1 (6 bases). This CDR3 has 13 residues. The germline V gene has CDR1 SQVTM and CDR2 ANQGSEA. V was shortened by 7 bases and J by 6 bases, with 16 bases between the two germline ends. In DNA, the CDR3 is TGCAGCGCGCTGAGGGGGACGGGTCAGCCCCAGCATTTT. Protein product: CSALRGTGQPQHF.

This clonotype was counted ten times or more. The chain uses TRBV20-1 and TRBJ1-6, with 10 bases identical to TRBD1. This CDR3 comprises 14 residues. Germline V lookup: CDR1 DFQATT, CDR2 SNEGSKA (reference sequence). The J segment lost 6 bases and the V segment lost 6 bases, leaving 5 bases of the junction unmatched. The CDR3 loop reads CSAWTGGRNSPLHF. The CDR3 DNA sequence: TGCAGTGCGTGGACAGGGGGACGTAATTCACCCCTCCACTTT.

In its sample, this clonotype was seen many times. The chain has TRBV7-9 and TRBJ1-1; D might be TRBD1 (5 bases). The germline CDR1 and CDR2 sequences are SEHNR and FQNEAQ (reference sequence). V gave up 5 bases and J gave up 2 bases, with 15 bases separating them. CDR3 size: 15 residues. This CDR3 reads CASSGDRDANTEAFF. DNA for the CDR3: TGTGCCAGCAGCGGGGACCGGGACGCCAACACTGAAGCTTTCTTT.

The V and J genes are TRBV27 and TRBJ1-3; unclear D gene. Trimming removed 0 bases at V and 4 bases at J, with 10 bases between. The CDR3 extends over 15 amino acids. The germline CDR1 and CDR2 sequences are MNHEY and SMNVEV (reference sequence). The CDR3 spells CASSLSVGGGNTIYF. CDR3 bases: TGTGCCAGCAGTTTATCTGTGGGAGGGGGAAACACCATATATTTT.

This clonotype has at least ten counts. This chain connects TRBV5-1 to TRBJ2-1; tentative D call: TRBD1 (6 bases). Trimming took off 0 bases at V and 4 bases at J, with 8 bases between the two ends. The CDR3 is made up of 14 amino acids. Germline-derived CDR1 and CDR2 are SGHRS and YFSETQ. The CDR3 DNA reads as TGCGCCAGCAGCTTGGCCGGACAGTACAATGAGCAGTTCTTC. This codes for CASSLAGQYNEQFF.

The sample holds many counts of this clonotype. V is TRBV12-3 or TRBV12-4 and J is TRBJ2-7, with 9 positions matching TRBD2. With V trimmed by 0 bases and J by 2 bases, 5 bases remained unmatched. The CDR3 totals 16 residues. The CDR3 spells CASSLAGLAIPYEQYF. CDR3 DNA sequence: TGTGCCAGCAGTTTAGCTGGACTAGCGATTCCCTACGAGCAGTACTTC.

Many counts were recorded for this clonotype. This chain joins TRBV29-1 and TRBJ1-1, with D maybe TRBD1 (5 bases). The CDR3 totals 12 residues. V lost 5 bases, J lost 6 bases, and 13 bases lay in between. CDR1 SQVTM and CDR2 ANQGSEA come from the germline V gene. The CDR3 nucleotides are TGCAGCGTTCATCAGGGTTTCGCTGAAGCTTTCTTT. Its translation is CSVHQGFAEAFF.

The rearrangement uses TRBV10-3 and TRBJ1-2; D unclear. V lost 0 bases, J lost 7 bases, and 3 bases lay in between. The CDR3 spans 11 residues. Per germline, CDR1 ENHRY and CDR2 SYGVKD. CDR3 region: CAISESVGYTF. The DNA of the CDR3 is TGTGCCATCAGTGAGTCGGTTGGCTACACCTTC.

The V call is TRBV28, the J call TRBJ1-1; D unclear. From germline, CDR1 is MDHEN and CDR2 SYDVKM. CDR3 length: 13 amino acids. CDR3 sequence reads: CGTGSNPDTEAFF. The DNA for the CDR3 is TGTGGTACCGGGTCCAACCCTGACACTGAAGCTTTCTTT.

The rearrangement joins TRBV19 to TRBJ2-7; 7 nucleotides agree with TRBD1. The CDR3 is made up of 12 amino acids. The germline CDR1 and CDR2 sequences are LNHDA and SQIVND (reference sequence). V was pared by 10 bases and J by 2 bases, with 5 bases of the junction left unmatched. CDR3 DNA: TGTGCCACTCGACAGGGAGCCTACGAGCAGTACTTC. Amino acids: CATRQGAYEQYF.

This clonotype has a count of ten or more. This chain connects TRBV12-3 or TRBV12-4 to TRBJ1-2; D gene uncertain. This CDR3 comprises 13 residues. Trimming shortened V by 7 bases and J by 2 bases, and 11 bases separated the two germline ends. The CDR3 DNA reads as TGTGCCAGCACCAAGGACGGGAACTATGGCTACACCTTC. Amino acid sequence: CASTKDGNYGYTF.

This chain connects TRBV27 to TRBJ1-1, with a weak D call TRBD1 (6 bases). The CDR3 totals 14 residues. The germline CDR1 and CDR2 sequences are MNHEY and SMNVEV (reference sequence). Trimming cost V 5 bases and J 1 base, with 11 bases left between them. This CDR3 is CASSPRQENTEAFF. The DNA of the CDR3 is TGTGCCAGCAGTCCGAGACAGGAGAACACTGAAGCTTTCTTT.